Shown below are 24 T cell receptor beta chains from a single sample sequenced in a study of T cells in Graves' hyperthyroidism and ophthalmopathy. RNA transcripts yielded amplified TCR beta CDR3 regions. TCR CDR3 underwent first-round RT-PCR with the HTBI primer set. TCRdb re-called the multiplex PCR reads with MiXCR, one entry per CDR3 protein. The sample has more than 550,000 distinct CDR3 sequences, around a sixth seen once. Specimen: blood. These receptors all stem from a woman aged 50 to 65 with Graves' hyperthyroidism that later progressed to Graves' ophthalmopathy.

This clonotype was counted between two and nine times. The chain uses TRBV3-1 and TRBJ1-3; tentative D call: TRBD1 (6 bases). The germline V gene has CDR1 LGHDT and CDR2 YNNKEL (reference sequence). The CDR3 is 16 amino acids. The V and J ends lost 3 bases and 0 bases respectively, with 12 bases between them. The CDR3 coding sequence is TGTGCCAGCAGCCACCTGGACAGATACTCTGGAAACACCATATATTTT. Translated, it gives CASSHLDRYSGNTIYF.

This clonotype was counted many times. This chain connects TRBV24-1 to TRBJ1-1; no reliable D call. Trimming took 6 bases from V and 2 from J, leaving 9 bases between them. The CDR3 extends over 13 amino acids. Per the germline V gene, CDR1 is KGHDR and CDR2 is SFDVKD. The CDR3: CATSRQGNTEAFF. The CDR3 DNA reads as TGTGCCACCAGTCGACAAGGAAACACTGAAGCTTTCTTT.

The chain is built from TRBV12-3 or TRBV12-4 and TRBJ2-5, with 12 bases identical to TRBD1. The CDR3 extends over 16 amino acids. V was pared by 0 bases and J by 4 bases, with 3 bases of the junction left unmatched. CDR3 protein: CASSLAGQGAVETQYF. The DNA of the CDR3 is TGTGCCAGCAGTTTAGCGGGACAGGGGGCCGTAGAGACCCAGTACTTC.

This clonotype has only a few counts. One end of the junction does not line up with germline, which may come from a read error. The gene calls are TRBV5-1 and TRBJ2-3; the match to TRBD2 covers 8 bases. This CDR3 contains 16 residues. The germline V gene has CDR1 SGHRS and CDR2 YFSETQ. As DNA, the CDR3 is TGCGCCAGCGGCTTGGCCGGGGGGGGCGGAACAGATACGCAGTATTTT. Translation: CASGLAGGGGTDTQYF.

The chain employs TRBV5-4 and TRBJ2-1, with unresolved D. CDR3 size: 14 residues. Germline lookup yields CDR1 SGHNT and CDR2 YYREEE (reference sequence). V was pared by 2 bases and J by 8 bases, with 14 bases between. Here the CDR3 DNA reads TGTGCCAGCAGCTTTGGCGCTCGCGAGGATGAGCAGTTCTTC. Translating it yields CASSFGAREDEQFF.

The table lists this clonotype with many counts. This chain joins TRBV18 and TRBJ2-4, with TRBD1 matching 7 bases. The CDR3 extends over 14 amino acids. Per germline, CDR1 KGHSH and CDR2 LQKENI. V gave up 4 bases and J gave up 6 bases; unmatched junction bases: 6. This CDR3 reads CASSRQGGRNIQYF. CDR3 coding DNA: TGTGCCAGCTCACGACAGGGTGGGAGAAACATTCAGTACTTC.

This clonotype came up many times. The J gene is TRBJ2-3, the V gene TRBV27, with a possible D match to TRBD1 (6 bases). The CDR3 totals 15 residues. Germline V gene sequence: CDR1 MNHEY, CDR2 SMNVEV (reference sequence). Trimming removed 5 bases at V and 0 bases at J, with 12 bases between. The chain's CDR3 is CASSTRDTSTDTQYF. The CDR3 DNA reads TGTGCCAGCAGTACCCGGGACACCAGCACAGATACGCAGTATTTT.

This clonotype was picked up one time. The V call is TRBV28, the J call TRBJ2-7; TRBD1 might be the D (6 bases). CDR3 size: 13 residues. V lost 10 bases to trimming and J lost 5 bases, with 18 bases between them. Germline lookup yields CDR1 MDHEN and CDR2 SYDVKM. DNA for the CDR3: TGTGCCACCTCGGACAGACGGTTAGACGAGCAGTACTTC. Its protein is CATSDRRLDEQYF.

This clonotype occurred many times. This chain connects TRBV11-2 to TRBJ1-2; D is perhaps TRBD1 (5 bases). Germline CDR1 SGHAT, CDR2 FQNNGV. V dropped 0 bases and J dropped 4 bases, with 12 bases sitting between them. CDR3 length: 15 amino acids. The CDR3 reads CASSLENGGVYGYTF. As DNA, the CDR3 is TGTGCCAGCAGCTTAGAAAACGGAGGGGTCTATGGCTACACCTTC.

V gene TRBV7-9 combines with J gene TRBJ2-7, with D perhaps matching TRBD1 or TRBD2 (5 bases each). The V end lost 5 bases, the J end lost 3 bases, and 20 bases lay between the germline ends. The CDR3 length is 16 residues. CDR1 and CDR2 (germline): SEHNR, FQNEAQ (reference sequence). The CDR3 here is CASSLIRGPYNYEQYF. The CDR3 DNA follows: TGTGCCAGCAGCCTTATAAGGGGACCTTATAACTACGAGCAGTACTTC.

Turning to this clonotype: With a much larger clone just one base away, this may be a read error. The chain employs TRBV11-1 and TRBJ2-1; 8 bases are shared with TRBD1. Germline CDR1 SGHAT, CDR2 FQDESV (reference sequence). The CDR3 consists of 12 residues. The J segment lost 12 bases and the V segment lost 4 bases, leaving 5 bases of the junction unmatched. This chain's CDR3 is CASSYGTGGQFF. CDR3 sequence (DNA): TGTGCCAGCAGCTATGGGACAGGTGGGCAGTTCTTC.

CDR3 region: CASSYWQGSGYGYTF. CDR3 DNA: TGTGCCAGCAGTTACTGGCAGGGGAGCGGCTATGGCTACACCTTC. The chain couples TRBV6-2 or TRBV6-3 to TRBJ1-2, with D possibly TRBD1 on 6 matching bases. The CDR3 contains 15 residues. V gave up 1 base and J gave up 4 bases, with 13 bases separating them. Per the germline V gene, CDR1 is MNHEY and CDR2 is SVGEGT.

J is TRBJ1-5 and V is TRBV7-9, with D possibly being TRBD1 (6 bases). The CDR3 loop spans 14 amino acids. Germline V gene sequence: CDR1 SEHNR, CDR2 FQNEAQ (reference sequence). V lost 4 bases and J 6 bases, leaving 13 bases between the germline ends. The CDR3 region is CASSSTTGFQPQHF. Written as DNA, the CDR3 is TGTGCCAGCAGCTCTACAACAGGGTTTCAGCCCCAGCATTTT.

The rearrangement uses TRBV5-1 and TRBJ1-1, with D unresolved. The CDR3 covers 14 residues. V shed 4 bases and J shed 5 bases, with 15 bases lying between them. In germline, CDR1 is SGHRS, CDR2 YFSETQ. DNA of the CDR3: TGCGCCAGCAGCAGGACCCATACACGGACTGAAGCTTTCTTT. Its protein is CASSRTHTRTEAFF.

This chain links TRBV5-1 with TRBJ1-1, with 8 bases aligning to TRBD1. Germline V gives CDR1 SGHRS, CDR2 YFSETQ. The junction had 5 bases not matched to a gene; V was cut back by 0 bases and J by 4 bases. This CDR3 region has 15 residues. The CDR3 region is CASSLVAGGVTEAFF. For the CDR3, the DNA is TGCGCCAGCAGCTTGGTGGCAGGGGGCGTCACTGAAGCTTTCTTT. Full variable domain (outside the CDR3, taken from reference TRBV5-1 and TRBJ1-1): KAGVTQTPRYLIKTRGQQVTLSCSPISGHRSVSWYQQTPGQGLQFLFEYFSETQRNKGNFPGRFSGRQFSNSRSEMNVSTLELGDSALYLCASSLVAGGVTEAFFGQGTRLTVV.

This clonotype was found a few times. V is TRBV5-1 and J is TRBJ1-2; D not certain. This CDR3 is built from 13 residues. V was shortened by 0 bases and J by 2 bases, with 5 bases between the two germline ends. Germline V gene lookup returns CDR1 SGHRS and CDR2 YFSETQ. CDR3 region: CASSLERNYGYTF. DNA for the CDR3: TGCGCCAGCAGCTTGGAACGGAACTATGGCTACACCTTC. Full variable domain (rest looked up from reference TRBV5-1 and TRBJ1-2): KAGVTQTPRYLIKTRGQQVTLSCSPISGHRSVSWYQQTPGQGLQFLFEYFSETQRNKGNFPGRFSGRQFSNSRSEMNVSTLELGDSALYLCASSLERNYGYTFGSGTRLTVV.

This clonotype was counted between two and nine times. The V and J genes are TRBV6-2 or TRBV6-3 and TRBJ2-3; 7 bases fit TRBD1. The CDR3 has 13 residues. CDR1 and CDR2 (germline): MNHEY, SVGEGT. Losses at the gene ends were 8 bases for V and 4 bases for J; bases not matched to a gene: 6. CDR3 DNA: TGTGCCAGCTACGACAGGGTAGCAGATACGCAGTATTTT. Protein sequence: CASYDRVADTQYF.

The CDR3, as DNA: TGCGCCAGCAGCCAAGCCGACAGCGGCACTGAAGCTTTCTTT. Its protein is CASSQADSGTEAFF. This rearrangement joins TRBV4-1 to TRBJ1-1, with D possibly matching TRBD1 (5 bases). CDR1 is MGHRA and CDR2 is YSYEKL in the germline V gene. The CDR3 is 14 residues long. The V end was cut by 1 base, the J end by 4 bases, with 10 bases between.

This clonotype came up many times. The gene calls are TRBV3-1 and TRBJ1-6, with a weak D call TRBD1 (5 bases). The CDR3 loop spans 15 amino acids. Trimming cost V 4 bases and J 8 bases, with 15 bases left between them. Per the germline V gene, CDR1 is LGHDT and CDR2 is YNNKEL (reference sequence). The CDR3: CASSLGVGGDSPLHF. The CDR3 DNA reads as TGTGCCAGCAGCCTAGGAGTTGGGGGAGATTCACCCCTCCACTTT.

In this sample, this clonotype turned up a few times. The V and J genes are TRBV15 and TRBJ1-1, with D hard to call. The CDR3 has 13 amino acids. The V end was cut by 2 bases, the J end by 4 bases, with 8 bases between. CDR1 is LNHNV, CDR2 YYDKDF, per germline (reference sequence). In DNA form, the CDR3 reads TGTGCCACCAGCAGAAGATTGGGCACTGAAGCTTTCTTT. Encoded protein: CATSRRLGTEAFF.

This clonotype was recorded many times. The chain is built from TRBV30 and TRBJ1-2; TRBD1 matches 7 bases. V shed 0 bases and J 4 bases; nucleotides not matched to a gene: 2. The CDR3 covers 13 residues. Germline CDR1 is GTSNPN and CDR2 is SVGIG (reference sequence). The CDR3 DNA reads as TGTGCCTGGAGTGTATCAGGGGGCTATGGCTACACCTTC. Translating it yields CAWSVSGGYGYTF.

This clonotype was detected a few times. J is TRBJ1-5 and V is TRBV6-7; tentative D call: TRBD1 (6 bases). TRBV6-7 falls under the ORF class, with uncertain function. The V end was cut by 5 bases, the J end by 7 bases, with 12 bases between. This CDR3 comprises 13 residues. Here the CDR3 reads CASSGQPRQPQHF. The CDR3 nucleotides are TGTGCCAGCAGTGGACAGCCTAGGCAGCCCCAGCATTTT.

V is TRBV5-1 and J is TRBJ1-1; TRBD1 matches 11 bases. After removal of 4 bases from V and 5 bases from J, the junction contained 7 bases not matched to a gene. The CDR3 spans 15 residues. Looked up from germline, CDR1 is SGHRS and CDR2 is YFSETQ. CDR3 loop: CASSPWTGGRTEAFF. DNA for the CDR3: TGCGCCAGCAGCCCATGGACAGGGGGCAGAACTGAAGCTTTCTTT.

Many counts were recorded for this clonotype. The chain couples TRBV2 to TRBJ2-7, with 10 bases identical to TRBD1. This CDR3 has 13 amino acids. V lost 6 bases to trimming and J lost 2 bases; unmatched junction nucleotides: 1. Germline CDR1 reads SNHLY; CDR2 reads FYNNEI. The CDR3, as DNA: TGTGCCAGCAGAGGGACAGGGGCCTACGAGCAGTACTTC. This codes for CASRGTGAYEQYF. The complete variable domain, with remaining parts taken from reference TRBV2 and TRBJ2-7, reads EPEVTQTPSHQVTQMGQEVILRCVPISNHLYFYWYRQILGQKVEFLVSFYNNEISEKSEIFDDQFSVERPDGSNFTLKIRSTKLEDSAMYFCASRGTGAYEQYFGPGTRLTVT.